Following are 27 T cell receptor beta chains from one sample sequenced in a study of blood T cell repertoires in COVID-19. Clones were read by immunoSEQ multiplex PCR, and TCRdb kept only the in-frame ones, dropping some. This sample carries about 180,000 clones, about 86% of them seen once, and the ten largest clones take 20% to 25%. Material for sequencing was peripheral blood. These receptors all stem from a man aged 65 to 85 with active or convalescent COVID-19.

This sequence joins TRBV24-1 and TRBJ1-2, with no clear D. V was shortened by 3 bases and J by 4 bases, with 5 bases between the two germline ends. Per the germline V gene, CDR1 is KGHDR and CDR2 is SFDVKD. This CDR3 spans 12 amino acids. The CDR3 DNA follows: TGTGCCACCAGTGATAACAGCTATGGCTACACCTTC. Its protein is CATSDNSYGYTF.

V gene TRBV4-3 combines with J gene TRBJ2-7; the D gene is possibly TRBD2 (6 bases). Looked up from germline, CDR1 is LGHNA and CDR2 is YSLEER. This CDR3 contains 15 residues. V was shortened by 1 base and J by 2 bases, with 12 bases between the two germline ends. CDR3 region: CASSQGLGRTYEQYF. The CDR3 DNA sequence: TGCGCCAGCAGCCAAGGCCTAGGGAGGACCTACGAGCAGTACTTC.

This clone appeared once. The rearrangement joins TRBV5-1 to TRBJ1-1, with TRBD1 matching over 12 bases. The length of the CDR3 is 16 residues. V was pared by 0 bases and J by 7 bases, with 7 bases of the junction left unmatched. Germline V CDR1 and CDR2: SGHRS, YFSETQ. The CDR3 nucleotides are TGCGCCAGCAGCTTGGCCAAGGGACAGGGGGCCGTTGAAGCTTTCTTT. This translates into CASSLAKGQGAVEAFF.

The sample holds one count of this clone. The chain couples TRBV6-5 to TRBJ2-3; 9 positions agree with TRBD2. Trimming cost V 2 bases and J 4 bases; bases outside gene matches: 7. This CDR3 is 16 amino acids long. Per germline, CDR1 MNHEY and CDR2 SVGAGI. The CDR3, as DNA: TGTGCCAGCAGTTACCACGCGGGACTAGCCGCAGATACGCAGTATTTT. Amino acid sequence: CASSYHAGLAADTQYF.

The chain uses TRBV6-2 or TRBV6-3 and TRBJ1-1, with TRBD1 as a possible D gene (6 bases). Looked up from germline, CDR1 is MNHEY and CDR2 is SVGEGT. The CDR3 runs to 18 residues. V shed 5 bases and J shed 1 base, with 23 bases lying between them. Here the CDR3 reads CASSRPILGDTRNTEAFF. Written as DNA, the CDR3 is TGTGCCAGCAGTCGGCCCATTCTTGGGGACACCCGGAACACTGAAGCTTTCTTT.

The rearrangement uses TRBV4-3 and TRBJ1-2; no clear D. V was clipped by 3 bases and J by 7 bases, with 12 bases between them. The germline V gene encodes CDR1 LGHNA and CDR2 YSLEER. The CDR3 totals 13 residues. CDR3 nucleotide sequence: TGCGCCAGCAGCCATTTAGTGACTAGTGGCTACACCTTC. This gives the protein CASSHLVTSGYTF.

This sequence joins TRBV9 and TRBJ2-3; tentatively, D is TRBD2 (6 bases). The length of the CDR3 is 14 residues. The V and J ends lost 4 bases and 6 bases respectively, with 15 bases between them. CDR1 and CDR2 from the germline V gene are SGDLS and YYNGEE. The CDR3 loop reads CASSPRAGRDTQYF. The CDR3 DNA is TGTGCCAGCAGCCCCAGGGCGGGGCGGGATACGCAGTATTTT.

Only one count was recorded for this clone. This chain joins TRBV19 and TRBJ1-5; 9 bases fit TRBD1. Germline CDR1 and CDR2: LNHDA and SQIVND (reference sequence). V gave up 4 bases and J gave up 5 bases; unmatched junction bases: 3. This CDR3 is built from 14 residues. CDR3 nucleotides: TGTGCCAGTAGTAGCGGGACAGGGTATCAGCCCCAGCATTTT. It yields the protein CASSSGTGYQPQHF.

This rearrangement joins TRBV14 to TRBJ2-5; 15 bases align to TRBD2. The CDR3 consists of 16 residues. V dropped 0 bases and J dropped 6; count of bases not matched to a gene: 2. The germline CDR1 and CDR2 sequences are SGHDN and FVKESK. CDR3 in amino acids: CASSQEGLAGGKTQYF. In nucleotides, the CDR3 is TGTGCCAGCAGCCAAGAGGGACTAGCGGGGGGAAAGACCCAGTACTTC.

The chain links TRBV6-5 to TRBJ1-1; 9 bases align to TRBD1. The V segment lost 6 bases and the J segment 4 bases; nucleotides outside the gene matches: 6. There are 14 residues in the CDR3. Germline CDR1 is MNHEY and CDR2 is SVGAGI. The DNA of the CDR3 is TGTGCCAGCAGCGGGGGACAGGGCGGCACTGAAGCTTTCTTT. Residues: CASSGGQGGTEAFF.

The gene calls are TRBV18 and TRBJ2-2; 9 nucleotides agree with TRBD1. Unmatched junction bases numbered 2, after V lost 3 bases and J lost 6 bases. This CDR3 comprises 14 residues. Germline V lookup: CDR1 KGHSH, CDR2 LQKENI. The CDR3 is CASSPGTGSGELFF. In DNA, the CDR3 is TGTGCCAGCTCACCGGGGACAGGGTCCGGGGAGCTGTTTTTT.

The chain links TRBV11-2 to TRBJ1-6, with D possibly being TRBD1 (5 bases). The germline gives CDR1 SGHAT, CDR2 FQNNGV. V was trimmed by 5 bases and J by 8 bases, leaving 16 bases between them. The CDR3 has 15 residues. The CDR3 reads CASSQAGRTDSPLHF. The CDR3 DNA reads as TGTGCCAGCAGCCAAGCGGGGCGGACTGATTCACCCCTCCACTTT.

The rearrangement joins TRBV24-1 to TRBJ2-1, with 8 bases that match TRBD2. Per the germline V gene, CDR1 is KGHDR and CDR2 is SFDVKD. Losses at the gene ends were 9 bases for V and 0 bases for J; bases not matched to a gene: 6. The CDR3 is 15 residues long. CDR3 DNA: TGTGCCACCGCTACGGGAGGGAGCTCCTACAATGAGCAGTTCTTC. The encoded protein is CATATGGSSYNEQFF.

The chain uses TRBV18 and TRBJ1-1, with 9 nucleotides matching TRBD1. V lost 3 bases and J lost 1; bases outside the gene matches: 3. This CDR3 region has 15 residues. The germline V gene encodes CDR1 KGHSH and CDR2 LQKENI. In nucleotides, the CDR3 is TGTGCCAGCTCACCCCGGGACAGGGAGAACACTGAAGCTTTCTTT. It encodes CASSPRDRENTEAFF. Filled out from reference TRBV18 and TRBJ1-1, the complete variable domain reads NAGVMQNPRHLVRRRGQEARLRCSPMKGHSHVYWYRQLPEEGLKFMVYLQKENIIDESGMPKERFSAEFPKEGPSILRIQQVVRGDSAAYFCASSPRDRENTEAFFGQGTRLTVV.

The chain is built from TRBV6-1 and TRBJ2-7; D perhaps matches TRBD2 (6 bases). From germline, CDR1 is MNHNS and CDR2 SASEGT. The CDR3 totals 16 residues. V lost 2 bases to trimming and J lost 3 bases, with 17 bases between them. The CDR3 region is CASSEWRVRGGYEQYF. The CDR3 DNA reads TGTGCCAGCAGTGAATGGAGGGTGAGAGGAGGCTACGAGCAGTACTTC.

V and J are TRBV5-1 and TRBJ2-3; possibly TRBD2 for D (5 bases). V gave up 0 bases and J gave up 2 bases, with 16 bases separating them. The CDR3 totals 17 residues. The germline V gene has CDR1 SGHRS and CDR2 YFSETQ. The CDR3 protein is CASSLGPAGGLTDTQYF. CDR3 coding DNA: TGCGCCAGCAGCTTGGGGCCGGCTGGCGGGCTCACAGATACGCAGTATTTT.

In DNA form, the CDR3 reads TGCGCCAGCAGCCAAGATGGAGGGACTCAAGAGACCCAGTACTTC. Translated: CASSQDGGTQETQYF. The chain uses TRBV4-1 and TRBJ2-5; tentatively, D is TRBD2 (6 bases). V was shortened by 0 bases and J by 2 bases, with 10 bases between the two germline ends. Germline CDR1 is MGHRA and CDR2 is YSYEKL. The CDR3 is 15 amino acids.

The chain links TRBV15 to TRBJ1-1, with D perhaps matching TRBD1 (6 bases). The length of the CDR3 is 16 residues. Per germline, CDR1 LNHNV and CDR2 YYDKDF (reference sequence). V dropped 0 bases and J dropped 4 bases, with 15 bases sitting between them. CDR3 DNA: TGTGCCACCAGCAGAGATCTTGGGGGCTGGGCCACTGAAGCTTTCTTT. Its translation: CATSRDLGGWATEAFF.

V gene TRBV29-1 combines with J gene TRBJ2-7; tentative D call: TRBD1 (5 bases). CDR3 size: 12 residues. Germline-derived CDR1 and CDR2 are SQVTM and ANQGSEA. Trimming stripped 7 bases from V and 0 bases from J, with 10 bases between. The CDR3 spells CSARQSSYEQYF. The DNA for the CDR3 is TGCAGCGCCAGACAGAGCTCCTACGAGCAGTACTTC.

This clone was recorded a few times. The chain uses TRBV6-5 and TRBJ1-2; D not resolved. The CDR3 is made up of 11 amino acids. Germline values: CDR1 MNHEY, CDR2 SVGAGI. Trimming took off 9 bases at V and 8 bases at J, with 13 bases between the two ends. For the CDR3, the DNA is TGTGCCAGTCGAACGCCGGGGGGCTACACCTTC. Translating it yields CASRTPGGYTF.

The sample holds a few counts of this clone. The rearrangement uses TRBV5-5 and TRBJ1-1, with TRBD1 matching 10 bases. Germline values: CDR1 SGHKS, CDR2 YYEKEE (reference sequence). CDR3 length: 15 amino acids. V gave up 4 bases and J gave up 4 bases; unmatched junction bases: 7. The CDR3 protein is CASSTDRGQLTEAFF. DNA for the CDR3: TGTGCCAGCAGCACCGACAGGGGGCAGCTCACTGAAGCTTTCTTT.

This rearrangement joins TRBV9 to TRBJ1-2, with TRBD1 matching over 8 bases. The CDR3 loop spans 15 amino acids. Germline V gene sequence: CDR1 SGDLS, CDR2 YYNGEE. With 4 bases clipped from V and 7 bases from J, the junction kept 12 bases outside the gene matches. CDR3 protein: CASSLGRGRGSGYTF. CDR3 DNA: TGTGCCAGCAGCCTAGGCAGGGGGCGCGGTAGTGGCTACACCTTC.

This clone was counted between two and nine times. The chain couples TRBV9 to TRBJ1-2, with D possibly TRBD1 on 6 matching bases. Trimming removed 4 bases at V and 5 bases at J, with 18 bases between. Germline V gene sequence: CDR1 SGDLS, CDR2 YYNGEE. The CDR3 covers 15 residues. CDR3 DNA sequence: TGTGCCAGCAGCCCCCAGGGATCAGGGGTATATGGCTACACCTTC. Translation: CASSPQGSGVYGYTF.

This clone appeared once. The CDR3 region is CASSPTGERIRDTQYF. The CDR3 nucleotides are TGTGCCAGCTCACCAACGGGGGAGAGGATCAGAGATACGCAGTATTTT. The chain has TRBV18 and TRBJ2-3, with TRBD2 as a possible D gene (6 bases). The V gene lost 2 bases and the J gene lost 5 bases, with 17 bases spanning the gap. From germline, CDR1 is KGHSH and CDR2 LQKENI. The CDR3 consists of 16 residues.

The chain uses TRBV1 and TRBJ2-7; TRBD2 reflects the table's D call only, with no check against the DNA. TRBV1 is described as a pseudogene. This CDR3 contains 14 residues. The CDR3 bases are TGCACCAGCAGCCAAGCGACTAGCGGGAGGGCTCGGTACTTC. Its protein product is CTSSQATSGRARYF.

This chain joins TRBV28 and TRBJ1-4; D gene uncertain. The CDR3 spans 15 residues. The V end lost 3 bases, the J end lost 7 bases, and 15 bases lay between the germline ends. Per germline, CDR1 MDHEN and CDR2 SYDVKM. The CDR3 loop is CASSFWADRGEKLFF. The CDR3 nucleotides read TGTGCCAGCAGTTTTTGGGCGGACCGGGGTGAAAAACTGTTTTTT.

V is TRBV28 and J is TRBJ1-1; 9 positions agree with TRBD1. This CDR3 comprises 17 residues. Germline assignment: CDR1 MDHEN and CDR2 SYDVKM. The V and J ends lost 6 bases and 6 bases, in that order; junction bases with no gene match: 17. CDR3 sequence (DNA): TGTGCCAGCAGAGAAACAGCGGGACAGGGCCGCGTCGCTGAAGCTTTCTTT. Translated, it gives CASRETAGQGRVAEAFF.